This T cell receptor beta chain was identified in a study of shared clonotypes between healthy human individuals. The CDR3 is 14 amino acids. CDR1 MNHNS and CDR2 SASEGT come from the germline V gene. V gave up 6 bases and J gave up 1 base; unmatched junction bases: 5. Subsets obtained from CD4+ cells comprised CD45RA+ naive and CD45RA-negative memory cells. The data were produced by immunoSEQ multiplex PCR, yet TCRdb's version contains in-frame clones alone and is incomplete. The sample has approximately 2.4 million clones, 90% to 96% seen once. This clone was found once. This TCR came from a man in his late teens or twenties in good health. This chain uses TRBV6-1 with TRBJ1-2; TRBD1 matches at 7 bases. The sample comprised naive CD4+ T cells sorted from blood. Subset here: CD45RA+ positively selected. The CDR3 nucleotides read TGTGCCAGCAGCCGGGACAGCCTTAACTATGGCTACACCTTC. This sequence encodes CASSRDSLNYGYTF.